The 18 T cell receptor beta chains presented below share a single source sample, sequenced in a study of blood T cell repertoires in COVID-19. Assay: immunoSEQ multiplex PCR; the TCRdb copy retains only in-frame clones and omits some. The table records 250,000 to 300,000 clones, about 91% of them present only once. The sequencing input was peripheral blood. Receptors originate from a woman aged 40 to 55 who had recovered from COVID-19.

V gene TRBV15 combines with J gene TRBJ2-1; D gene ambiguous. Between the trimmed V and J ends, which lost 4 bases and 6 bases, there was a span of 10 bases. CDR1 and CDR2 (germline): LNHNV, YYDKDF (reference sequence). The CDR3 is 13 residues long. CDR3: CATSTWSFNEQFF. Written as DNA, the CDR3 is TGTGCCACCAGCACCTGGAGTTTCAATGAGCAGTTCTTC.

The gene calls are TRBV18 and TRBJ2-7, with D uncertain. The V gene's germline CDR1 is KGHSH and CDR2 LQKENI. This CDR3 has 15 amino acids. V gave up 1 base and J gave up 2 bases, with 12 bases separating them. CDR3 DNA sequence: TGTGCCAGCTCACCACAGAGAGGAGAAGCCTACGAGCAGTACTTC. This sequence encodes CASSPQRGEAYEQYF.

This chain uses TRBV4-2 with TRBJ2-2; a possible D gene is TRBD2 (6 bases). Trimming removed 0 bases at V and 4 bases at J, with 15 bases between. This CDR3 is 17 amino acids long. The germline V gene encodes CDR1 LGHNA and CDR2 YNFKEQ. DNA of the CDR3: TGTGCCAGCAGCCAAGAGGCTGCTCCCGGGGGCACCGGGGAGCTGTTTTTT. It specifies CASSQEAAPGGTGELFF.

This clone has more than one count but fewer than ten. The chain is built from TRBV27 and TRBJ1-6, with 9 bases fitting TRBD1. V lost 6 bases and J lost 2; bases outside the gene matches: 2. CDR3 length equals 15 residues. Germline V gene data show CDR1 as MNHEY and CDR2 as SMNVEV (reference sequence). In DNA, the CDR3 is TGTGCCAGCAGGGGACAGGGAACCTATAATTCACCCCTCCACTTT. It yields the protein CASRGQGTYNSPLHF.

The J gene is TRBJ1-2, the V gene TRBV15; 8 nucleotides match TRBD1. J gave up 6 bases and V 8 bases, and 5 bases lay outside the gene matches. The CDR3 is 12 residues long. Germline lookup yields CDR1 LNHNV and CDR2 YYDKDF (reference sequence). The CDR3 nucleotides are TGTGCCACCGGACAGGGTCCGGATGGCTACACCTTC. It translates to CATGQGPDGYTF.

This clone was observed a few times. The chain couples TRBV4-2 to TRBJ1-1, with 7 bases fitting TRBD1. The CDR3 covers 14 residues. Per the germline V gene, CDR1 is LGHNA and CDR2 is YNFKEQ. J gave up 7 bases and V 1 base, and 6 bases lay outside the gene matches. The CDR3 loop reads CASSQAQGLGEAFF. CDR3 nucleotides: TGTGCCAGCAGCCAAGCACAGGGGCTGGGTGAAGCTTTCTTT.

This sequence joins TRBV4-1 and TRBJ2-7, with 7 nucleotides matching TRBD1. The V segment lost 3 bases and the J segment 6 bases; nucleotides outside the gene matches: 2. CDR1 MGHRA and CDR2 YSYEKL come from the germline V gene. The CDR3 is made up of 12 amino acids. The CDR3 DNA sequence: TGCGCCAGCAGCCATAGGGGGCTCGAGCAGTACTTC. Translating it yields CASSHRGLEQYF.

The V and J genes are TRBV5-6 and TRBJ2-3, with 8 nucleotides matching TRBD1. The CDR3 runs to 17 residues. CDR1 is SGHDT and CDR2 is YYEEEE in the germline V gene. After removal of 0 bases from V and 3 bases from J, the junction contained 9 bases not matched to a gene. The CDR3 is CASSLVIQQGVTDTQYF. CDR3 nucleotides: TGTGCCAGCAGCTTGGTCATCCAACAGGGGGTGACAGATACGCAGTATTTT.

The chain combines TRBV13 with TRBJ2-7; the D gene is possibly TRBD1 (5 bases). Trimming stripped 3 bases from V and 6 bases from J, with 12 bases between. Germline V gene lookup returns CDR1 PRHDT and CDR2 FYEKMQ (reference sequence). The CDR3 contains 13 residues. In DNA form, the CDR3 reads TGTGCCAGCAGCTTTTACACAGGCGGCGAGCAGTACTTC. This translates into CASSFYTGGEQYF.

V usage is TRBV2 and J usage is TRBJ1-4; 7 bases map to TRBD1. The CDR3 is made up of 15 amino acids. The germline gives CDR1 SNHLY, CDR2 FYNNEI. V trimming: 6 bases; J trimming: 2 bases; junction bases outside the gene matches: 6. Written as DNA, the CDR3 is TGTGCCAGCAGCACCGACAGGGCGACTAATGAAAAACTGTTTTTT. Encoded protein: CASSTDRATNEKLFF. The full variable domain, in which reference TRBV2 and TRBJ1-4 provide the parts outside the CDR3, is EPEVTQTPSHQVTQMGQEVILRCVPISNHLYFYWYRQILGQKVEFLVSFYNNEISEKSEIFDDQFSVERPDGSNFTLKIRSTKLEDSAMYFCASSTDRATNEKLFFGSGTQLSVL.

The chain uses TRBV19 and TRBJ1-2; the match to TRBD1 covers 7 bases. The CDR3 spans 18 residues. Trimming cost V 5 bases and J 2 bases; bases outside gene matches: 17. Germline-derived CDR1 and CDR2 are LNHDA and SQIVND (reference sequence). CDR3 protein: CASSLLDREYRSNYGYTF. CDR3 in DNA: TGTGCCAGTAGTTTGCTTGACAGGGAATATCGGAGCAACTATGGCTACACCTTC.

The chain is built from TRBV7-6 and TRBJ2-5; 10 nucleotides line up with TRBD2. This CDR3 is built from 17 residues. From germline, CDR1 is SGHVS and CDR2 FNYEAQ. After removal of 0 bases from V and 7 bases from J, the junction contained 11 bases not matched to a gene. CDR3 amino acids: CASSLALAGTSEGTQYF. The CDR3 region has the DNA TGTGCCAGCAGCTTAGCACTAGCGGGGACCTCTGAAGGGACCCAGTACTTC.

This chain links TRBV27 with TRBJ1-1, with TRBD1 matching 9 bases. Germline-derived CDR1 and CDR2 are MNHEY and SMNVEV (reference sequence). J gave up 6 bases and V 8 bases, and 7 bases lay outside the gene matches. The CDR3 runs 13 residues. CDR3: CASGDRVLAEAFF. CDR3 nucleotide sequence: TGTGCCAGCGGGGACAGGGTGTTGGCTGAAGCTTTCTTT.

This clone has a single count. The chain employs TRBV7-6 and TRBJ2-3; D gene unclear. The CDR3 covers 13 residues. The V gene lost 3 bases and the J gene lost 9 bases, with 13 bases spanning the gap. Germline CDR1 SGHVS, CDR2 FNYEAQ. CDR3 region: CASSFSGIVTQYF. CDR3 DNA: TGTGCCAGCAGCTTTTCCGGTATCGTCACGCAGTATTTT.

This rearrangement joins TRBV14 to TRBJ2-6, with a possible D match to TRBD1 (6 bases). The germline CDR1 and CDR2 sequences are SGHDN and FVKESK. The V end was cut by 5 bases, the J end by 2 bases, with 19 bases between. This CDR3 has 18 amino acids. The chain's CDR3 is CASSAHRGRTAGANVLTF. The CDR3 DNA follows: TGTGCCAGCAGCGCCCACCGCGGACGGACAGCTGGGGCCAACGTCCTGACTTTC.

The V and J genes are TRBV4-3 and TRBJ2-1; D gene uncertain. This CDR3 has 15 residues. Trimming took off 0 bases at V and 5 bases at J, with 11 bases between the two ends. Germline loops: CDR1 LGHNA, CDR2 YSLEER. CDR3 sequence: CASSQDFETNNEQFF. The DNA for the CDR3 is TGCGCCAGCAGCCAAGATTTTGAGACAAACAATGAGCAGTTCTTC.

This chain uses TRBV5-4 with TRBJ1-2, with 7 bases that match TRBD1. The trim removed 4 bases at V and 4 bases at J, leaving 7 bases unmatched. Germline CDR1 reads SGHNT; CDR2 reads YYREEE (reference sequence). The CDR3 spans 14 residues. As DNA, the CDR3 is TGTGCCAGCAGCCCCAGGACAGGAGGCTATGGCTACACCTTC. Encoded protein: CASSPRTGGYGYTF.

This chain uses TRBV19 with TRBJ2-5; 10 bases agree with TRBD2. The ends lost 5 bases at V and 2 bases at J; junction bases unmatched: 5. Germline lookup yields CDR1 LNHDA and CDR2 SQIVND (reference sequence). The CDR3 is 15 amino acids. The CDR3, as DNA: TGTGCCAGTAGTGGGACTAGCGCTTCACAAGAGACCCAGTACTTC. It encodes CASSGTSASQETQYF.